The rows below give T cell receptor beta chains drawn from one sample of a study of blood T cells in healthy people across ages. TCRdb used MiXCR to reprocess the 5' RACE reads, holding one entry per CDR3 protein. This table has around 1,100,000 distinct CDR3 sequences, roughly two fifths appearing once. The specimen was blood. Receptors were obtained from a man younger than 35 in good health. Each CDR3 is given with its conserved first and last residue. The order of the fields is CDR3 DNA, CDR3 protein, V gene, clone size, J gene, D gene. The D gene is left open where the match is weak. Only part of the rows carry a size: once, few, many, or a class if the clone is expanded.

CDR3 DNA: TGTGCCAGCAGTTTGCTAGCGGGGGGTAATCAAGAGACCCAGTACTTC
CDR3 protein: CASSLLAGGNQETQYF
V gene: TRBV12-3/TRBV12-4
clone size: NA
J gene: TRBJ2-5
D gene: TRBD2

CDR3 DNA: TGTGCCAGCAGCTCTAAGGGAGTTAAATCATCAGGTTACAATGAGCAGTTCTTC
CDR3 protein: CASSSKGVKSSGYNEQFF
V gene: TRBV7-3
clone size: NA
J gene: TRBJ2-1
D gene: NA

CDR3 DNA: TGTGCCAGCTCACCGCCGACAGGGGGTGGCCACACCTTC
CDR3 protein: CASSPPTGGGHTF
V gene: TRBV18
clone size: NA
J gene: TRBJ1-2
D gene: TRBD1

CDR3 DNA: TGTGCCAGCTCACCGACTACCCCAAGGGGGGATCGCGACTATGGCTACACCTTC
CDR3 protein: CASSPTTPRGDRDYGYTF
V gene: TRBV18
clone size: few
J gene: TRBJ1-2
D gene: NA

CDR3 DNA: TGTGCCAGCAGAAAGGCGGGGGAATGCAATGAGCAGTTCTTC
CDR3 protein: CASRKAGECNEQFF
V gene: TRBV6-2/TRBV6-3
clone size: NA
J gene: TRBJ2-1
D gene: TRBD2

CDR3 DNA: TGTGCCAGCAGTGAAGACATCCCAGGGGGGTATGGCTACACCTTC
CDR3 protein: CASSEDIPGGYGYTF
V gene: TRBV2
clone size: NA
J gene: TRBJ1-2
D gene: TRBD1

CDR3 DNA: TGTGCCTGCAGGGATACAGTGGACGAGCAGTACTTC
CDR3 protein: CACRDTVDEQYF
V gene: TRBV2
clone size: NA
J gene: TRBJ2-7
D gene: NA

CDR3 DNA: TGTGCCAGCAGTTTAAGTGGCTTCCAGTCCTACGAGCAGTACTTC
CDR3 protein: CASSLSGFQSYEQYF
V gene: TRBV12-3/TRBV12-4
clone size: NA
J gene: TRBJ2-7
D gene: NA

CDR3 DNA: TGTGCCAGCAGTTACAGGGGAGGGGATGGCTACACCTTC
CDR3 protein: CASSYRGGDGYTF
V gene: TRBV6-5
clone size: few
J gene: TRBJ1-2
D gene: NA

CDR3 DNA: TGCGCCAGCAGCCAGGGACAGGGATATACCTACGAGCAGTACTTC
CDR3 protein: CASSQGQGYTYEQYF
V gene: TRBV4-3
clone size: many
J gene: TRBJ2-7
D gene: TRBD1

CDR3 DNA: TGTGCCAGCAGCTTAGATCGCACAGATACGCAGTATTTT
CDR3 protein: CASSLDRTDTQYF
V gene: TRBV7-2
clone size: many
J gene: TRBJ2-3
D gene: NA

CDR3 DNA: TGCAGTGCTAGTCGTGGCGGGGGGGGTAAGAATGAGCAGTTCTTC
CDR3 protein: CSASRGGGGKNEQFF
V gene: TRBV20-1
clone size: few
J gene: TRBJ2-1
D gene: TRBD2

CDR3 DNA: TGCGCCAGCAGCGAAGACAGGGACCTAAATGAAAAACTGTTTTTT
CDR3 protein: CASSEDRDLNEKLFF
V gene: TRBV5-1
clone size: few
J gene: TRBJ1-4
D gene: TRBD1

CDR3 DNA: TGCAGCGTCTACTCCTCTAGCACAGATACGCAGTATTTT
CDR3 protein: CSVYSSSTDTQYF
V gene: TRBV29-1
clone size: few
J gene: TRBJ2-3
D gene: NA

CDR3 DNA: TGTGCCAGCAGCTTAAGGGGGGCAGGGTACGGTCAGCCCCAGCATTTT
CDR3 protein: CASSLRGAGYGQPQHF
V gene: TRBV7-2
clone size: few
J gene: TRBJ1-5
D gene: NA

CDR3 DNA: TGCGCCAGCAGCCAAGATCGAGGGGGCGATACCGGGGAGCTGTTTTTT
CDR3 protein: CASSQDRGGDTGELFF
V gene: TRBV4-3
clone size: NA
J gene: TRBJ2-2
D gene: TRBD1

CDR3 DNA: TGTGCCAGCAGCTTACAGGAGTCGAACACTGAAGCTTTCTTT
CDR3 protein: CASSLQESNTEAFF
V gene: TRBV7-2
clone size: NA
J gene: TRBJ1-1
D gene: NA

CDR3 DNA: TGTGCCAGCAGCGCCCTAGCGGGGTCTGAGACCCAGTACTTC
CDR3 protein: CASSALAGSETQYF
V gene: TRBV9
clone size: NA
J gene: TRBJ2-5
D gene: TRBD2

CDR3 DNA: TGTGCCAGTTCACCCCGACAGGGTAAAACTGAAGCTTTCTTT
CDR3 protein: CASSPRQGKTEAFF
V gene: TRBV18
clone size: NA
J gene: TRBJ1-1
D gene: TRBD1

CDR3 DNA: TGTGCCAGCAGTGGTAGGGGCGCGGACGCTAATGAAAAACTGTTTTTT
CDR3 protein: CASSGRGADANEKLFF
V gene: TRBV5-5
clone size: NA
J gene: TRBJ1-4
D gene: NA

CDR3 DNA: TGTGCCAGCCAAGGAACCCCCCAGGGCTGGGCAGATACGCAGTATTTT
CDR3 protein: CASQGTPQGWADTQYF
V gene: TRBV6-5
clone size: NA
J gene: TRBJ2-3
D gene: NA

CDR3 DNA: TGCGCCAGCAGCCAAGATTTCGGACAGGGGGCGCTGAACACTGAAGCTTTCTTT
CDR3 protein: CASSQDFGQGALNTEAFF
V gene: TRBV4-1
clone size: NA
J gene: TRBJ1-1
D gene: TRBD1

CDR3 DNA: TGTGCCTGGAGTGCGGACAGGGGGAATCAGCCCCAGCATTTT
CDR3 protein: CAWSADRGNQPQHF
V gene: TRBV30
clone size: NA
J gene: TRBJ1-5
D gene: TRBD1

CDR3 DNA: TGCGCCAGCAGCCTGGACAGGGAGTCACCCCTCCACTTT
CDR3 protein: CASSLDRESPLHF
V gene: TRBV4-3
clone size: few
J gene: TRBJ1-6
D gene: TRBD1

CDR3 DNA: TGCGCCAGCAGATCGATAAAAGGGGTTTCCTACAATGAGCAGTTCTTC
CDR3 protein: CASRSIKGVSYNEQFF
V gene: TRBV5-1
clone size: NA
J gene: TRBJ2-1
D gene: NA

CDR3 DNA: TGTGCCAGCATCTTCACCCGGGACAGGGGTTACGAGCAGTACTTC
CDR3 protein: CASIFTRDRGYEQYF
V gene: TRBV6-5
clone size: few
J gene: TRBJ2-7
D gene: TRBD1

CDR3 DNA: TGTGCCAGCAGCACGAGAGGTTCGGCAAACTATGGCTACACCTTC
CDR3 protein: CASSTRGSANYGYTF
V gene: TRBV9
clone size: NA
J gene: TRBJ1-2
D gene: NA

CDR3 DNA: TGCGCCAGCAGCCAAGAGGGGGGCACCGGTGAAAAACTGTTTTTT
CDR3 protein: CASSQEGGTGEKLFF
V gene: TRBV4-1
clone size: few
J gene: TRBJ1-4
D gene: NA

CDR3 DNA: TGTGCCAGCAGTGAATTTCTTGGGACAGGGGAAAACTATGACTACACCTTC
CDR3 protein: CASSEFLGTGENYDYTF
V gene: TRBV6-1
clone size: NA
J gene: TRBJ1-2
D gene: TRBD1

CDR3 DNA: TGTGCCAGCAGCCTGATGGACAGCGAAGAGACCCAGTACTTC
CDR3 protein: CASSLMDSEETQYF
V gene: TRBV5-4
clone size: NA
J gene: TRBJ2-5
D gene: NA

CDR3 DNA: TGTGCCTGGAGTGTAGACAGGAGCACTGAAGCTTTCTTT
CDR3 protein: CAWSVDRSTEAFF
V gene: TRBV30
clone size: NA
J gene: TRBJ1-1
D gene: NA

CDR3 DNA: TGTGCCAGCTGTGGGCTAGCGGATTACGAGCAGTACTTC
CDR3 protein: CASCGLADYEQYF
V gene: TRBV6-2/TRBV6-3
clone size: NA
J gene: TRBJ2-7
D gene: TRBD2

CDR3 DNA: TGTGCCAGCAGCCCCCGGGACGGGAGGAATGAAAAACTGTTTTTT
CDR3 protein: CASSPRDGRNEKLFF
V gene: TRBV12-3/TRBV12-4
clone size: few
J gene: TRBJ1-4
D gene: NA

CDR3 DNA: TGTGCCAGTAGTATCCTGAAGGCAGGTGGTGGAAAACTGTTTTTT
CDR3 protein: CASSILKAGGGKLFF
V gene: TRBV19
clone size: NA
J gene: TRBJ1-4
D gene: NA

CDR3 DNA: TGTGCCAGCAGCTTAGCGGGGGACAGGGTAACCTACGAGCAGTACTTC
CDR3 protein: CASSLAGDRVTYEQYF
V gene: TRBV7-2
clone size: NA
J gene: TRBJ2-7
D gene: TRBD1

CDR3 DNA: TGCGCCAGCAGCCTCGGGACAGGGATAACCGGGGCCAACGTCCTGACTTTC
CDR3 protein: CASSLGTGITGANVLTF
V gene: TRBV5-1
clone size: NA
J gene: TRBJ2-6
D gene: TRBD1

CDR3 DNA: TGCAGTGCTTCGGGGGGTTTTAATGAGCAGTTCTTC
CDR3 protein: CSASGGFNEQFF
V gene: TRBV20-1
clone size: many
J gene: TRBJ2-1
D gene: TRBD2

CDR3 DNA: TGTGCCAGCAGCTTAGCGATTCAAGAGACCCAGTACTTC
CDR3 protein: CASSLAIQETQYF
V gene: TRBV7-9
clone size: few
J gene: TRBJ2-5
D gene: NA

CDR3 DNA: TGTGCCAGCAGCCGAGGTGGAGGGGGTGACTTGAACACTGAAGCTTTCTTT
CDR3 protein: CASSRGGGGDLNTEAFF
V gene: TRBV9
clone size: once
J gene: TRBJ1-1
D gene: NA

CDR3 DNA: TGCGCCAGCAGCCCAGATTCCGGGACCTATGGCTACACCTTC
CDR3 protein: CASSPDSGTYGYTF
V gene: TRBV5-1
clone size: many
J gene: TRBJ1-2
D gene: NA

CDR3 DNA: TGTGCCACCAGCAGAGGCCCCGGGGATTATTACACTGAAGCTTTCTTT
CDR3 protein: CATSRGPGDYYTEAFF
V gene: TRBV15
clone size: NA
J gene: TRBJ1-1
D gene: NA

CDR3 DNA: TGCGCCAGCAGCTTTGTGGGAGCGGGGGACAATGAGCAGTTCTTC
CDR3 protein: CASSFVGAGDNEQFF
V gene: TRBV5-1
clone size: NA
J gene: TRBJ2-1
D gene: TRBD2

CDR3 DNA: TGTGCCAGCAGCTTTCTTGGGGGGTCAAACACTGAAGCTTTCTTT
CDR3 protein: CASSFLGGSNTEAFF
V gene: TRBV7-2
clone size: NA
J gene: TRBJ1-1
D gene: NA

CDR3 DNA: TGTGCCAGCAGTTTAAGTACCAGGGGCTTCTATGGGGGCTACACCTTC
CDR3 protein: CASSLSTRGFYGGYTF
V gene: TRBV27
clone size: few
J gene: TRBJ1-2
D gene: NA

CDR3 DNA: TGTGCCAGCAGTACAGGGGACAGGGCAGATACGCAATATTTT
CDR3 protein: CASSTGDRADTQYF
V gene: TRBV12-3/TRBV12-4
clone size: NA
J gene: TRBJ2-3
D gene: TRBD1

CDR3 DNA: TGTGCCAGCAGCTTACTGGCCCCTGATCTCTCCTACAATGAGCAGTTCTTC
CDR3 protein: CASSLLAPDLSYNEQFF
V gene: TRBV7-9
clone size: NA
J gene: TRBJ2-1
D gene: NA

CDR3 DNA: TGTGCCAGCAGTTTATCCCGGACACTGGGAGATCAGCCCCAGCATTTT
CDR3 protein: CASSLSRTLGDQPQHF
V gene: TRBV27
clone size: NA
J gene: TRBJ1-5
D gene: NA

CDR3 DNA: TGTGCCAGCAGCTTGGCAGTGATGGGTGAAAAACTGTTTTTT
CDR3 protein: CASSLAVMGEKLFF
V gene: TRBV7-2
clone size: few
J gene: TRBJ1-4
D gene: NA

CDR3 DNA: TGCGCCAGCAGCCCTCGGACAGGGACGAACTCCTACAATGAGCAGTTCTTC
CDR3 protein: CASSPRTGTNSYNEQFF
V gene: TRBV4-1
clone size: NA
J gene: TRBJ2-1
D gene: TRBD1

CDR3 DNA: TGTGCCAGCAGCTTACGTAATCCCGATCAGCCCCAGCATTTT
CDR3 protein: CASSLRNPDQPQHF
V gene: TRBV7-2
clone size: few
J gene: TRBJ1-5
D gene: NA

CDR3 DNA: TGTGCCAGCAGTTTGAGGCAGGCGGCTGAAGCTTTCTTT
CDR3 protein: CASSLRQAAEAFF
V gene: TRBV12-3/TRBV12-4
clone size: few
J gene: TRBJ1-1
D gene: NA

CDR3 DNA: TGCGCCAGCAGCTCGGCCAAGGGTCCGGGGACCCAGTACTTC
CDR3 protein: CASSSAKGPGTQYF
V gene: TRBV5-1
clone size: NA
J gene: TRBJ2-5
D gene: NA

CDR3 DNA: TGTGCCAGCAGATCAGAGACCCAGTTCTTC
CDR3 protein: CASRSETQFF
V gene: TRBV6-6
clone size: NA
J gene: TRBJ2-1
D gene: NA

CDR3 DNA: TGTGCCAGCAGCTTGAGGGGCACAGGGTCATTCGAGACCCAGTACTTC
CDR3 protein: CASSLRGTGSFETQYF
V gene: TRBV5-6
clone size: NA
J gene: TRBJ2-5
D gene: NA

CDR3 DNA: TGCGCCAGCAGCCAATGGACAGGGGGCCCCAATCAGCCCCAGCATTTT
CDR3 protein: CASSQWTGGPNQPQHF
V gene: TRBV4-1
clone size: NA
J gene: TRBJ1-5
D gene: TRBD1

CDR3 DNA: TGCAGTGCTAGAGACAGTAGGAGCAGCTCCTATAATTCACCCCTCCACTTT
CDR3 protein: CSARDSRSSSYNSPLHF
V gene: TRBV20-1
clone size: NA
J gene: TRBJ1-6
D gene: NA

CDR3 DNA: TGTGCCAGCAGTTTAGGGGGACAGGGACGATCCTACGAGCAGTACTTC
CDR3 protein: CASSLGGQGRSYEQYF
V gene: TRBV28
clone size: few
J gene: TRBJ2-7
D gene: TRBD1